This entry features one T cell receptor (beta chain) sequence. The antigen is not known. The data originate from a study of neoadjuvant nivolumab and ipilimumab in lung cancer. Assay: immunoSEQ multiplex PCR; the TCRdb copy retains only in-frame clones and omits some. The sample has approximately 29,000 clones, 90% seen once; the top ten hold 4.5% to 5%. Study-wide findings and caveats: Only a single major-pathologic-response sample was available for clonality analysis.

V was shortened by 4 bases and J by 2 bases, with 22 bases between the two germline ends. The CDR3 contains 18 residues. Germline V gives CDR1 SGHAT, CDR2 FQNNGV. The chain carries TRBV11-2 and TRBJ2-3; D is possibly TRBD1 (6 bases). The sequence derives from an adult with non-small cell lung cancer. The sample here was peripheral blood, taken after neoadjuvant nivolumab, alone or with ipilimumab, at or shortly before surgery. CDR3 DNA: TGTGCCAGCAGCTCCGACCCCACCGGGACAAGACCCACAGATACGCAGTATTTT. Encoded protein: CASSSDPTGTRPTDTQYF. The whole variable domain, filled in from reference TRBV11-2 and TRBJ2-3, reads EAGVAQSPRYKIIEKRQSVAFWCNPISGHATLYWYQQILGQGPKLLIQFQNNGVVDDSQLPKDRFSAERLKGVDSTLKIQPAKLEDSAVYLCASSSDPTGTRPTDTQYFGPGTRLTVL.